This TCR beta chain comes out of a study of control samples from healthy donors and cancer patients. Germline V gene lookup returns CDR1 SQVTM and CDR2 ANQGSEA. V was trimmed by 1 base and J by 5 bases, leaving 5 bases between them. This CDR3 region has 11 residues. Clones were sequenced by immunoSEQ multiplex PCR, and TCRdb holds only the in-frame ones, with some missing. The table lists about 120,000 clones, more than 70% of them singletons. This chain joins TRBV29-1 and TRBJ1-1; D not certain. Sample: blood. The TCR sequence derives from a man aged 45-65 years in good health. The CDR3 is CSVEAGTEAFF. CDR3 coding DNA: TGCAGCGTTGAAGCGGGGACTGAAGCTTTCTTT. Full variable domain (rest looked up from reference TRBV29-1 and TRBJ1-1): SAVISQKPSRDICQRGTSLTIQCQVDSQVTMMFWYRQQPGQSLTLIATANQGSEATYESGFVIDKFPISRPNLTFSTLTVSNMSPEDSSIYLCSVEAGTEAFFGQGTRLTVV.